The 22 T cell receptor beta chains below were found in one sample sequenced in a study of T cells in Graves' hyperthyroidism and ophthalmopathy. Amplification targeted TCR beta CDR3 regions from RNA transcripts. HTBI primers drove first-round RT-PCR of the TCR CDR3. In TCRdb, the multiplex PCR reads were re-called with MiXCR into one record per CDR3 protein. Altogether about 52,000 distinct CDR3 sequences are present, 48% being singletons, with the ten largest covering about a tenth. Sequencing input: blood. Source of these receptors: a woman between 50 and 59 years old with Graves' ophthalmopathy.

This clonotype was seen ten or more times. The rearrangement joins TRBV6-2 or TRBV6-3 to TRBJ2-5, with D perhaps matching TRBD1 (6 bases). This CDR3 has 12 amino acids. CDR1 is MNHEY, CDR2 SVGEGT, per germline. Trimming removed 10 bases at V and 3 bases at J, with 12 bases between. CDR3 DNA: TGTGCCATCCAGGGGTCCAAAGAGACCCAGTACTTC. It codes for CAIQGSKETQYF.

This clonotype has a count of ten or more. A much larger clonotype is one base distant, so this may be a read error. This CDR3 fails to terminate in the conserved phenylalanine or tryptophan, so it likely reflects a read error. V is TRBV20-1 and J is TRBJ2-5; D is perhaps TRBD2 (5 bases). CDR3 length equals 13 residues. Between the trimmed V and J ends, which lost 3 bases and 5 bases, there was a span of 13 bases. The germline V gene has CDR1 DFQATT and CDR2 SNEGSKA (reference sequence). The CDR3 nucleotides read TGCAGTGCTAGTTCCCTAGCTGTGGAGACCCAGTACCTC. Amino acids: CSASSLAVETQYL.

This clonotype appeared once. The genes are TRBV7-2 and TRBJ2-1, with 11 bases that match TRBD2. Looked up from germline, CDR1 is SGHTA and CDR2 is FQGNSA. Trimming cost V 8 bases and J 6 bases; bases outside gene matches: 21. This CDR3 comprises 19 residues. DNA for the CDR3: TGTGCCAGCGAGTGGGACCCGATCCCGGGACTAGCGGTTCTCAATGAGCAGTTCTTC. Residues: CASEWDPIPGLAVLNEQFF.

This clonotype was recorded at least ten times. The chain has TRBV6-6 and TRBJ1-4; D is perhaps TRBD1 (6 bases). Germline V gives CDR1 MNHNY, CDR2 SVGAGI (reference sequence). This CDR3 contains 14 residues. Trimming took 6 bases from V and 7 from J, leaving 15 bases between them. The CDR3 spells CASSQGIFGEKLFF. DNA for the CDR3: TGTGCCAGCAGCCAGGGGATTTTTGGTGAAAAACTGTTTTTT.

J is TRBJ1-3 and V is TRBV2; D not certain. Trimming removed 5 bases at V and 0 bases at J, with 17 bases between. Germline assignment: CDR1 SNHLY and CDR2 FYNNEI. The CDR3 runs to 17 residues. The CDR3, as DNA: TGTGCCAGCAGTTTATCTTTCGGTTACTCCTCTGGAAACACCATATATTTT. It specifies CASSLSFGYSSGNTIYF. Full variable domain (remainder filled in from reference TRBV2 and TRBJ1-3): EPEVTQTPSHQVTQMGQEVILRCVPISNHLYFYWYRQILGQKVEFLVSFYNNEISEKSEIFDDQFSVERPDGSNFTLKIRSTKLEDSAMYFCASSLSFGYSSGNTIYFGEGSWLTVV.

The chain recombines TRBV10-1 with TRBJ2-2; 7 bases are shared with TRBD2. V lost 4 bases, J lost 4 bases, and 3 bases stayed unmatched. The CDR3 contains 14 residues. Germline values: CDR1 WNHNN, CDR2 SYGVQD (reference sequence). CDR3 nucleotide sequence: TGCGCCAGCAGTGCGGGGGGAGGCACCGGGGAGCTGTTTTTT. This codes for CASSAGGGTGELFF.

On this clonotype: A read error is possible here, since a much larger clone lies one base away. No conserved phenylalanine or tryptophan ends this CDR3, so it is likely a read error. CDR3: CASSLALTGAYEQYS. CDR3 DNA sequence: TGTGCCAGCAGCTTGGCCCTGACAGGGGCCTACGAGCAGTACTCC. V and J are TRBV5-6 and TRBJ2-7; 8 bases are shared with TRBD1. Germline trimming cut 0 bases from V and 2 bases from J; bases unmatched to any gene: 4. The CDR3 covers 15 residues. Germline V CDR1 and CDR2: SGHDT, YYEEEE.

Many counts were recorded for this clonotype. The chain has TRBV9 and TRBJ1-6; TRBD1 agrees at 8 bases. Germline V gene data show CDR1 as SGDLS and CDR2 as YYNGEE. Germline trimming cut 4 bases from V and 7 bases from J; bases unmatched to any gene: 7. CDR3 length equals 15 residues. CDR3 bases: TGTGCCAGCAGCCGCGGACAGGGATGGAATTCACCCCTCCACTTT. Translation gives CASSRGQGWNSPLHF.

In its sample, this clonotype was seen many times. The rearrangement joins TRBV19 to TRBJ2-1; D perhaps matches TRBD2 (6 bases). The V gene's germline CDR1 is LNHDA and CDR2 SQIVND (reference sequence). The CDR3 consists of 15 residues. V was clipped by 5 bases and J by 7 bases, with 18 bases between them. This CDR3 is CASSVGILEGNEQFF. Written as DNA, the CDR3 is TGTGCCAGTAGTGTGGGTATTCTGGAGGGGAATGAGCAGTTCTTC.

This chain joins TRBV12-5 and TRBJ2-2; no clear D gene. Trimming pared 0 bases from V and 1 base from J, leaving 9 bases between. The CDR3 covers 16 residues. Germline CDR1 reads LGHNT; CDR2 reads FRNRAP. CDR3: CASGLVLGGNTGELFF. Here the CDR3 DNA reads TGTGCTAGTGGTTTGGTACTTGGCGGGAACACCGGGGAGCTGTTTTTT.

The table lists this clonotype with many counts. DNA of the CDR3: TGCGCCAGCAGTCGCGTAAAACTAGCGGGGGTGTTGTTTTTT. Translating it yields CASSRVKLAGVLFF. This chain links TRBV4-3 with TRBJ2-2; 11 bases match TRBD2. There are 14 residues in the CDR3. J lost 15 bases, V lost 6 bases, and 12 bases had no gene match. Per germline, CDR1 LGHNA and CDR2 YSLEER.

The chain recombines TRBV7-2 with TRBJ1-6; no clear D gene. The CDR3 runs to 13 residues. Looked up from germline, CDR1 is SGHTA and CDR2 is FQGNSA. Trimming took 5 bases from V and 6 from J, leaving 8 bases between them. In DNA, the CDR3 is TGTGCCAGCAGCGTCGGGTTTAATTCACCCCTCCACTTT. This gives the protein CASSVGFNSPLHF.

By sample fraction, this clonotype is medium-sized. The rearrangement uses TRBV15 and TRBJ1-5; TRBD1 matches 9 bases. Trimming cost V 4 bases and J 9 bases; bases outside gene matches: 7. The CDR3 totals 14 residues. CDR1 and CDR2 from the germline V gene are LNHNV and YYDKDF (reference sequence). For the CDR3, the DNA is TGTGCCACCAGCAACGGGACAGGGCTTTTGCCCCAGCATTTT. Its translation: CATSNGTGLLPQHF.

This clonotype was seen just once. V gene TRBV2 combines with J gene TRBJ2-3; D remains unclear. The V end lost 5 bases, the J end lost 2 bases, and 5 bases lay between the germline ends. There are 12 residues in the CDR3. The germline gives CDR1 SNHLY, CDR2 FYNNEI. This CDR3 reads CASSRLTDTQYF. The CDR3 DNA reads TGTGCCAGCAGTCGACTCACAGATACGCAGTATTTT.

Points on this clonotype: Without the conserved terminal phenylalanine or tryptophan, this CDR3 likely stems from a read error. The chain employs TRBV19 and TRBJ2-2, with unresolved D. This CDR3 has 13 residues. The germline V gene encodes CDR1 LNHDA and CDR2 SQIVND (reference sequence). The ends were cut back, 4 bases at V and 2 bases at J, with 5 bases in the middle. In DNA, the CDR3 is TGTGCCAGTAGTAGCAGTAACACCGGGGAGCTGTTTTCT. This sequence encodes CASSSSNTGELFS.

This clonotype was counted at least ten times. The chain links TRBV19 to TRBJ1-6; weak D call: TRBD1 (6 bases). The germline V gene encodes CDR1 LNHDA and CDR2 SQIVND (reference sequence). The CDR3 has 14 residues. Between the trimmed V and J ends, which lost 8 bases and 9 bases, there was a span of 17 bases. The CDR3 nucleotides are TGTGCCAGTCGTCTACTGGGGGGCCCTTCACCCCTCCACTTT. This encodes CASRLLGGPSPLHF.

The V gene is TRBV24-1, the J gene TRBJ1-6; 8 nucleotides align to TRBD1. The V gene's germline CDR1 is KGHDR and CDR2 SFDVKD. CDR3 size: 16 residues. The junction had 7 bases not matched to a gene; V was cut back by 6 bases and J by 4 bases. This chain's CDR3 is CATSSGGPGYNSPLHF. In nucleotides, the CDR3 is TGTGCCACCAGTTCAGGGGGCCCGGGATATAATTCACCCCTCCACTTT.

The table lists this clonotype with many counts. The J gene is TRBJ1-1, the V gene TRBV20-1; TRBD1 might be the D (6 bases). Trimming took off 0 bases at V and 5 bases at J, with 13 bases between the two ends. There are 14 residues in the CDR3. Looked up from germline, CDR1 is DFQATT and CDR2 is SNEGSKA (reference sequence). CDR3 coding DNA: TGCAGTGCTAGAGATCAGAAGGGGGTTACTGAAGCTTTCTTT. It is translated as CSARDQKGVTEAFF.

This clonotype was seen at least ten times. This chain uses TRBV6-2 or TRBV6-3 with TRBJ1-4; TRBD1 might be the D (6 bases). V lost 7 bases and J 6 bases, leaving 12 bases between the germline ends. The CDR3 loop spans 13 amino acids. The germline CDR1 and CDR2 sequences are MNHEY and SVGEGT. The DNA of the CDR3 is TGTGCCAGCACGGGACATGAGGATGAAAAACTGTTTTTT. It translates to CASTGHEDEKLFF.

The CDR3 spells CASSIGPAETQHF. The DNA for the CDR3 is TGTGCCAGCAGCATCGGACCGGCAGAGACCCAGCATTTT. V usage is TRBV7-3 and J usage is TRBJ1-5; D unclear. V dropped 5 bases and J dropped 11 bases, with 16 bases sitting between them. Germline-derived CDR1 and CDR2 are SGHTA and FQGTGA. The CDR3 is 13 amino acids.

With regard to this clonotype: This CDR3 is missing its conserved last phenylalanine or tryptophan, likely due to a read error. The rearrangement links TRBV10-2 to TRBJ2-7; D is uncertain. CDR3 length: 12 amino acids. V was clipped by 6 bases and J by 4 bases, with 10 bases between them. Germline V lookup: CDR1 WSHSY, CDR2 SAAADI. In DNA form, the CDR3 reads TGCGCCAGCAGCCCAATAGGATACGAGCAGTACCTC. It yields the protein CASSPIGYEQYL.

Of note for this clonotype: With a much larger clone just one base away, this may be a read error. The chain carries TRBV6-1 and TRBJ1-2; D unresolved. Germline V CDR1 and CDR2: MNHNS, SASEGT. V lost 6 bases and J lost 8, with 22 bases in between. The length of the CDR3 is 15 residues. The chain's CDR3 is CASSPKEAIVEGYTF. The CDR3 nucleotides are TGTGCCAGCAGCCCCAAGGAGGCAATAGTTGAGGGCTACACCTTC.